This T cell receptor beta chain was recovered during a study of stem cell transplantation in POMP-related autoinflammatory disease. Study context: The study hypothesized thymoproteasome defects skew the TRB repertoire via impaired CD8+ selection.

Libraries were prepared by immunoSEQ multiplex PCR; TCRdb keeps only in-frame clonotypes and omits some of them. In the table there are 9,000 to 10,000 clones, more than 75% of which are singletons. Worth noting for this clone: Its antigen is still unknown.

PRAID featured immunodeficiency plus autoinflammation. Overall study findings and caveats: Unique TRB V-J gene pairings were limited in number in patients with PRAID. A trend toward lower repertoire diversity and greater clonality appeared in every analyzed T-cell subset of PRAID patients.

The material sequenced was CD4+ T cells from PBMCs, taken after stem cell transplantation. The receptor was derived from a human patient with POMP-related autoinflammation and immune dysregulation (PRAID). Some T cells may be the graft donor's.

The CDR3 loop reads CASSQDVGKNTIYF. The CDR3 bases are TGTGCCAGCAGCCAAGATGTGGGTAAAAACACCATATATTTT. The chain recombines TRBV4-2 with TRBJ1-3; D is ambiguous. The CDR3 consists of 14 residues. Germline assignment: CDR1 LGHNA and CDR2 YNFKEQ. The V end lost 0 bases, the J end lost 6 bases, and 9 bases lay between the germline ends.